The T cell receptor (beta chain) described here comes from a study of cytotoxic CD8 clonotypes in ibrutinib-treated CLL. The germline V gene encodes CDR1 MNHNY and CDR2 SVGAGI (reference sequence). This CDR3 contains 14 residues. V dropped 7 bases and J dropped 3 bases, with 16 bases sitting between them. This table comes from immunoSEQ multiplex PCR, and its TCRdb copy is limited to in-frame clones, with some not included. The sample yields roughly 200,000 clones, roughly three quarters seen once. Sequences were derived from PBMCs, sampled after 12 months of ibrutinib treatment. This receptor was taken from a human donor with chronic lymphocytic leukemia. The chain carries TRBV6-6 and TRBJ2-7; D gene uncertain. CDR3 region: CASNHRVARYEQYF. The CDR3 nucleotides are TGTGCCAGCAATCACCGGGTCGCGCGCTACGAGCAGTACTTC.